One sample yielded the 10 T cell receptor beta chains listed below, sequenced in a study of cytomegalovirus exposure and HLA in healthy donors. Measured with immunoSEQ multiplex PCR; TCRdb has only the in-frame clones, and not every one. The profile shows about 74,000 clones, around 94% of them singletons. Source material: PBMCs. Receptors originate from a woman aged 18-30 years in good health and CMV-seropositive.

V usage is TRBV27 and J usage is TRBJ1-5, with D unresolved. The CDR3 is 13 amino acids. The germline gives CDR1 MNHEY, CDR2 SMNVEV (reference sequence). V lost 3 bases to trimming and J lost 8 bases, with 11 bases between them. The CDR3 protein is CASSFSGVEPQHF. CDR3 bases: TGTGCCAGCAGTTTTTCGGGTGTGGAGCCCCAGCATTTT.

This clone was seen only a few times. V gene TRBV7-3 combines with J gene TRBJ1-1; D might be TRBD1 (6 bases). This CDR3 is 14 amino acids long. V gave up 5 bases and J gave up 1 base, with 11 bases separating them. Germline CDR1 and CDR2: SGHTA and FQGTGA. CDR3 in amino acids: CASSPAGANTEAFF. CDR3 nucleotides: TGTGCCAGCAGCCCCGCAGGGGCGAACACTGAAGCTTTCTTT.

This chain links TRBV18 with TRBJ1-4; D call uncertain. Trimming pared 2 bases from V and 6 bases from J, leaving 7 bases between. This CDR3 is built from 13 residues. Germline CDR1 reads KGHSH; CDR2 reads LQKENI. The CDR3 nucleotides are TGTGCCAGCTCACCAACCACGGATGAAAAACTGTTTTTT. Its protein product is CASSPTTDEKLFF. Full variable domain (remainder filled in from reference TRBV18 and TRBJ1-4): NAGVMQNPRHLVRRRGQEARLRCSPMKGHSHVYWYRQLPEEGLKFMVYLQKENIIDESGMPKERFSAEFPKEGPSILRIQQVVRGDSAAYFCASSPTTDEKLFFGSGTQLSVL.

CDR3 protein: CASSLGAGNGQPQHF. CDR3 nucleotide sequence: TGTGCCAGCAGCTTAGGTGCGGGGAACGGACAGCCCCAGCATTTT. The J gene is TRBJ1-5, the V gene TRBV7-6; no clear D gene. Trimming shortened V by 1 base and J by 7 bases, and 14 bases separated the two germline ends. The CDR3 contains 15 residues. Germline values: CDR1 SGHVS, CDR2 FNYEAQ.

This chain links TRBV2 with TRBJ2-1; TRBD2 matches at 9 bases. Per germline, CDR1 SNHLY and CDR2 FYNNEI. This CDR3 has 16 amino acids. J lost 7 bases, V lost 3 bases, and 10 bases had no gene match. CDR3 amino acids: CASSDPLAGGRNEQFF. The CDR3 region has the DNA TGTGCCAGCAGTGACCCTCTCGCGGGGGGGCGGAATGAGCAGTTCTTC. The whole variable domain, filled in from reference TRBV2 and TRBJ2-1, reads EPEVTQTPSHQVTQMGQEVILRCVPISNHLYFYWYRQILGQKVEFLVSFYNNEISEKSEIFDDQFSVERPDGSNFTLKIRSTKLEDSAMYFCASSDPLAGGRNEQFFGPGTRLTVL.

V is TRBV7-3 and J is TRBJ2-2; 8 nucleotides agree with TRBD2. The CDR3 extends over 15 amino acids. The V gene end was trimmed by 7 bases and the J gene end by 4 bases; junction bases not matched to a gene: 8. Germline V lookup: CDR1 SGHTA, CDR2 FQGTGA. CDR3 nucleotides: TGTGCCAGCACCCGGGGGGGAGGTACCACCGGGGAGCTGTTTTTT. Translation gives CASTRGGGTTGELFF.

CDR3: CASSWTSGTNEQFF. The CDR3 region has the DNA TGTGCCAGCAGCTGGACTAGCGGGACCAATGAGCAGTTCTTC. The chain uses TRBV7-9 and TRBJ2-1, with TRBD2 identical over 12 bases. Trimming took 4 bases from V and 6 from J; bases not matched to a gene: 1. The CDR3 length is 14 residues. Germline V gene data show CDR1 as SEHNR and CDR2 as FQNEAQ (reference sequence).

The chain employs TRBV4-2 and TRBJ2-1, with 14 bases fitting TRBD2. Germline values: CDR1 LGHNA, CDR2 YNFKEQ. There are 20 residues in the CDR3. The junction had 9 bases not matched to a gene; V was cut back by 0 bases and J by 2 bases. The chain's CDR3 is CASSQEVRTSGRSPYNEQFF. In nucleotides, the CDR3 is TGTGCCAGCAGCCAAGAGGTTCGGACTAGCGGGAGGAGTCCCTACAATGAGCAGTTCTTC.

V is TRBV5-1 and J is TRBJ2-7; weak D call: TRBD2 (6 bases). There are 14 residues in the CDR3. Looked up from germline, CDR1 is SGHRS and CDR2 is YFSETQ. With 5 bases removed from V and 7 bases from J, the gap between germline ends came to 19 bases. The CDR3 is CASRKQEGVSEQYF. CDR3 coding DNA: TGCGCCAGCAGGAAACAGGAGGGTGTGTCTGAGCAGTACTTC.

This chain links TRBV10-3 with TRBJ2-1, with 8 bases aligning to TRBD2. Trimming removed 2 bases from V and 13 bases from J; junction bases left unmatched: 13. This CDR3 contains 15 residues. Germline V CDR1 and CDR2: ENHRY, SYGVKD. The CDR3: CAISEKSGGDGFQFF. The CDR3 DNA sequence: TGTGCCATCAGTGAGAAGAGCGGGGGAGACGGGTTTCAGTTCTTC.